The next 31 T cell receptor beta chains were all read from a single sample in a study of CD8+ T cells in alopecia areata. This sample's treatment: oral pan-JAK inhibitor, 5-10 mg twice daily. Sequencing templates came from extracted RNA that was reverse transcribed into cDNA. Profiled with immunoSEQ multiplex PCR; TCRdb holds only in-frame clones, not every one. There are hundreds of thousands of clones in the sample; just over 65% occur only once, and 0.95% to 1.5% lies in the top ten. The input for sequencing was CD4+ T cells sorted from blood, taken at roughly week 45, from a patient treated with tofacitinib. These TCRs come from a human donor with alopecia areata.

This clone was detected only once. The chain combines TRBV27 with TRBJ1-1, with TRBD1 matching 7 bases. CDR1 is MNHEY, CDR2 SMNVEV, per germline (reference sequence). This CDR3 contains 14 residues. Unmatched junction bases numbered 9, after V lost 5 bases and J lost 6 bases. CDR3 sequence reads: CASSPRQGGPEAFF. The CDR3 DNA is TGTGCCAGCAGTCCGCGACAGGGTGGGCCTGAAGCTTTCTTT.

This clone was detected a few times. V is TRBV2 and J is TRBJ2-3, with TRBD2 identical over 10 bases. This CDR3 has 16 amino acids. V was clipped by 5 bases and J by 3 bases; unmatched bases: 8. Germline assignment: CDR1 SNHLY and CDR2 FYNNEI. CDR3 in amino acids: CASSQSWTSGTDTQYF. For the CDR3, the DNA is TGTGCCAGCAGTCAATCTTGGACTAGCGGTACAGATACGCAGTATTTT.

This clone was observed a single time. This chain links TRBV10-3 with TRBJ2-2; tentatively, D is TRBD1 or TRBD2 (6 bases each). Germline V lookup: CDR1 ENHRY, CDR2 SYGVKD. The CDR3 loop spans 15 amino acids. Trimming took 10 bases from V and 0 from J, leaving 15 bases between them. This chain's CDR3 is CATLRGPSNTGELFF. CDR3 bases: TGTGCCACCCTACGGGGGCCTTCGAACACCGGGGAGCTGTTTTTT.

The sample holds one count of this clone. CDR3 sequence reads: CASSKGLYEQYF. CDR3 coding DNA: TGTGCCAGCAGTAAGGGTCTGTACGAGCAGTACTTC. J is TRBJ2-7 and V is TRBV6-5, with no clear D. CDR3 length: 12 residues. Germline CDR1 and CDR2: MNHEY and SVGAGI. The V gene lost 5 bases and the J gene lost 4 bases, with 9 bases spanning the gap.

A few counts support this clone. The chain recombines TRBV2 with TRBJ2-3; unclear D gene. Germline V gene data show CDR1 as SNHLY and CDR2 as FYNNEI. V was cut by 2 bases and J by 1 base, with 10 bases left in between. The CDR3 covers 15 residues. Here the CDR3 DNA reads TGTGCCAGCAGTGAATTAGGGATTGGCACAGATACGCAGTATTTT. It is translated as CASSELGIGTDTQYF. The full variable domain, with the rest looked up from reference TRBV2 and TRBJ2-3, is EPEVTQTPSHQVTQMGQEVILRCVPISNHLYFYWYRQILGQKVEFLVSFYNNEISEKSEIFDDQFSVERPDGSNFTLKIRSTKLEDSAMYFCASSELGIGTDTQYFGPGTRLTVL.

This chain connects TRBV28 to TRBJ1-2, with D uncertain. The CDR3 totals 14 residues. Germline V gives CDR1 MDHEN, CDR2 SYDVKM. Deletions cut 5 bases from V and 6 bases from J, with 16 bases between. CDR3 protein: CASSTPGERDGYTF. The CDR3 DNA is TGTGCCAGCAGTACCCCAGGCGAGCGGGATGGCTACACCTTC.

V usage is TRBV10-3 and J usage is TRBJ2-3; D ambiguous. Germline V gives CDR1 ENHRY, CDR2 SYGVKD. This CDR3 contains 13 residues. The germline V and J ends were trimmed by 0 bases and 6 bases, with 7 bases remaining between them. CDR3 nucleotide sequence: TGTGCCATCAGTGAGTCGAACTCTGATACGCAGTATTTT. Translation: CAISESNSDTQYF.

This clone was detected a few times. The CDR3 sequence: CASSLEGTLAKNIQYF. The DNA of the CDR3 is TGTGCCAGCAGCTTAGAGGGGACGCTAGCCAAAAACATTCAGTACTTC. The V call is TRBV7-2, the J call TRBJ2-4; D tentatively reads TRBD1 or TRBD2 (5 bases each). The CDR3 is 16 residues long. With 1 base removed from V and 0 bases from J, the gap between germline ends came to 10 bases. The germline V gene has CDR1 SGHTA and CDR2 FQGNSA.

This clone was recorded a few times. The V and J genes are TRBV29-1 and TRBJ1-1; D remains ambiguous. The CDR3 contains 13 residues. Per the germline V gene, CDR1 is SQVTM and CDR2 is ANQGSEA. V gave up 4 bases and J gave up 0 bases, with 9 bases separating them. CDR3 in amino acids: CSVVRTVNTEAFF. The CDR3 DNA follows: TGCAGCGTTGTCCGGACGGTGAACACTGAAGCTTTCTTT. Variable domain in full (rest from reference TRBV29-1 and TRBJ1-1): SAVISQKPSRDICQRGTSLTIQCQVDSQVTMMFWYRQQPGQSLTLIATANQGSEATYESGFVIDKFPISRPNLTFSTLTVSNMSPEDSSIYLCSVVRTVNTEAFFGQGTRLTVV.

This clone was seen just once. The chain couples TRBV25-1 to TRBJ2-1; maybe TRBD2 (7 bases). The CDR3 totals 15 residues. Trimming pared 4 bases from V and 3 bases from J, leaving 13 bases between. CDR1 is MGHDK, CDR2 SYGVNS, per germline. CDR3 protein: CASSAGGAVYNEQFF. DNA for the CDR3: TGTGCCAGCAGTGCTGGGGGGGCCGTCTACAATGAGCAGTTCTTC.

This chain uses TRBV5-1 with TRBJ2-2, with 8 nucleotides matching TRBD1. Per germline, CDR1 SGHRS and CDR2 YFSETQ. Losses at the gene ends were 1 base for V and 6 bases for J; bases not matched to a gene: 2. The CDR3 loop spans 14 amino acids. CDR3 sequence: CASSLPGQAGELFF. The CDR3 nucleotides read TGCGCCAGCAGCTTGCCGGGACAGGCCGGGGAGCTGTTTTTT. Full variable domain (outside the CDR3, taken from reference TRBV5-1 and TRBJ2-2): KAGVTQTPRYLIKTRGQQVTLSCSPISGHRSVSWYQQTPGQGLQFLFEYFSETQRNKGNFPGRFSGRQFSNSRSEMNVSTLELGDSALYLCASSLPGQAGELFFGEGSRLTVL.

This clone is a singleton in its sample. The chain couples TRBV7-2 to TRBJ2-7, with a possible D match to TRBD2 (6 bases). The CDR3 totals 16 residues. Germline CDR1 reads SGHTA; CDR2 reads FQGNSA. Trimming left V 1 base short and J 1 base short, with 14 bases between. The CDR3 bases are TGTGCCAGCAGCTTAGTCTCCTTGGGGGGATCCTACGAGCAGTACTTC. As protein: CASSLVSLGGSYEQYF.

This clone has a single count. The rearrangement joins TRBV27 to TRBJ2-2, with 8 positions matching TRBD1. The CDR3 has 15 amino acids. Germline V CDR1 and CDR2: MNHEY, SMNVEV (reference sequence). V lost 6 bases, J lost 2 bases, and 5 bases stayed unmatched. The CDR3 nucleotides are TGTGCCAGCAGAGCCGGGACAGGCAACACCGGGGAGCTGTTTTTT. It specifies CASRAGTGNTGELFF.

The CDR3 sequence: CASSWTQRNAFF. The CDR3 region has the DNA TGTGCCAGCTCCTGGACACAAAGGAACGCTTTCTTT. J is TRBJ1-1 and V is TRBV2; tentative D call: TRBD1 (5 bases). The CDR3 has 12 residues. Germline CDR1 and CDR2: SNHLY and FYNNEI. The V and J ends lost 8 bases and 11 bases respectively, with 18 bases between them.

This clone turned up a few times. V usage is TRBV18 and J usage is TRBJ2-5; 8 bases align to TRBD1. The J call may be mistaken, given a closer DNA end match to TRBJ2-7. The CDR3 is made up of 15 amino acids. Germline V gene sequence: CDR1 KGHSH, CDR2 LQKENI. The CDR3 is CASSPYRGNSYEQYF. DNA for the CDR3: TGTGCCAGCTCACCTTACAGGGGGAATTCCTACGAGCAGTACTTC.

The chain joins TRBV30 to TRBJ2-3, with no clear D. CDR1 is GTSNPN and CDR2 is SVGIG in the germline V gene (reference sequence). The CDR3 spans 11 residues. V lost 0 bases and J 6 bases, leaving 4 bases between the germline ends. CDR3 protein: CAWSVGDTQYF. The CDR3 DNA sequence: TGTGCCTGGAGTGTTGGGGATACGCAGTATTTT.

V usage is TRBV29-1 and J usage is TRBJ1-2; D call uncertain. This CDR3 spans 12 amino acids. Germline V gives CDR1 SQVTM, CDR2 ANQGSEA. The V and J ends lost 4 bases and 3 bases respectively, with 9 bases between them. This CDR3 is CSVVTEDYGYTF. The CDR3 nucleotides are TGCAGCGTTGTTACAGAGGACTATGGCTACACCTTC.

The chain links TRBV19 to TRBJ1-2; the D gene is possibly TRBD1 (5 bases). Per the germline V gene, CDR1 is LNHDA and CDR2 is SQIVND (reference sequence). Trimming stripped 3 bases from V and 7 bases from J, with 15 bases between. CDR3 length: 14 amino acids. For the CDR3, the DNA is TGTGCCAGTAGTATCAAGGTCCAGGGAGGTGGCTACACCTTC. Residues: CASSIKVQGGGYTF.

This chain joins TRBV6-1 and TRBJ1-5, with D perhaps matching TRBD1 (6 bases). Trimming removed 5 bases from V and 7 bases from J, with 12 bases in between. The germline V gene has CDR1 MNHNS and CDR2 SASEGT. The CDR3 totals 13 residues. The chain's CDR3 is CASSLQGWQPQHF. The CDR3 DNA follows: TGTGCCAGCAGTCTTCAGGGGTGGCAGCCCCAGCATTTT.

About this clone itself: Other nucleotide sequences from this sample produce the same CDR3. The chain has TRBV29-1 and TRBJ1-5; D remains ambiguous. Trimming shortened V by 6 bases and J by 2 bases, and 8 bases separated the two germline ends. The CDR3 covers 12 residues. Germline-derived CDR1 and CDR2 are SQVTM and ANQGSEA. The CDR3 protein is CSVADGNQPQHF. The CDR3 DNA reads as TGCAGCGTCGCCGACGGCAATCAGCCCCAGCATTTT.

This clone was detected only a few times. V usage is TRBV5-4 and J usage is TRBJ1-1, with 8 positions matching TRBD1. The trim removed 4 bases at V and 5 bases at J, leaving 4 bases unmatched. Germline lookup yields CDR1 SGHNT and CDR2 YYREEE (reference sequence). The CDR3 is 13 residues long. CDR3 bases: TGTGCCAGCAGCGTTGGACAGGGAACTGAAGCTTTCTTT. This sequence encodes CASSVGQGTEAFF.

The chain joins TRBV19 to TRBJ1-2, with 9 positions matching TRBD1. V was clipped by 11 bases and J by 3 bases; unmatched bases: 10. Germline CDR1 and CDR2: LNHDA and SQIVND (reference sequence). The CDR3 has 14 residues. The CDR3 loop is CASKQGAIDYGYTF. The CDR3 bases are TGTGCCTCGAAACAGGGGGCGATAGACTATGGCTACACCTTC.

The rearrangement uses TRBV29-1 and TRBJ1-1, with D perhaps matching TRBD1 (5 bases). The CDR3 runs to 16 residues. V was pared by 3 bases and J by 0 bases, with 17 bases between. Per germline, CDR1 SQVTM and CDR2 ANQGSEA. The CDR3 loop reads CSVDLGGGTLNTEAFF. The DNA of the CDR3 is TGCAGCGTTGATTTAGGTGGCGGGACCCTGAACACTGAAGCTTTCTTT.

This chain uses TRBV29-1 with TRBJ2-4; D gene unclear. This CDR3 is 12 amino acids long. Germline V gene lookup returns CDR1 SQVTM and CDR2 ANQGSEA. The V end was cut by 3 bases, the J end by 5 bases, with 8 bases between. The CDR3 nucleotides are TGCAGCGTTGAGCTCGAAGAAAACATTCAGTACTTC. Encoded protein: CSVELEENIQYF.

This sequence joins TRBV27 and TRBJ1-4; possible D gene TRBD1, 6 bases. CDR1 MNHEY and CDR2 SMNVEV come from the germline V gene (reference sequence). The CDR3 is 15 amino acids. The germline V and J ends were trimmed by 7 bases and 7 bases, with 19 bases remaining between them. The CDR3 DNA sequence: TGTGCCAGCACCCGATCGGGCAGGGGAGGTGAAAAACTGTTTTTT. Protein: CASTRSGRGGEKLFF.

Only a few counts were recorded for this clone. Other nucleotide sequences from this sample produce the same CDR3. The V call is TRBV5-1, the J call TRBJ2-7; no reliable D call. CDR1 and CDR2 from the germline V gene are SGHRS and YFSETQ. This CDR3 region has 14 residues. V was clipped by 0 bases and J by 1 base, with 8 bases between them. The CDR3 DNA follows: TGCGCCAGCAGCTTGGCCCGCAGTTCCTACGAGCAGTACTTC. It codes for CASSLARSSYEQYF.

V usage is TRBV20-1 and J usage is TRBJ2-1, with D unresolved. The CDR3 contains 11 residues. Trimming removed 2 bases at V and 7 bases at J, with 6 bases between. Germline V CDR1 and CDR2: DFQATT, SNEGSKA (reference sequence). The CDR3 sequence is CSARKVNEQFF. The CDR3 nucleotides read TGCAGTGCTAGAAAGGTGAATGAGCAGTTCTTC.

The chain couples TRBV15 to TRBJ2-5, with TRBD2 matching over 7 bases. V was pared by 2 bases and J by 8 bases, with 5 bases of the junction left unmatched. The germline gives CDR1 LNHNV, CDR2 YYDKDF (reference sequence). The CDR3 consists of 13 residues. As DNA, the CDR3 is TGTGCCACCAGCAGACCTGGGGGGGGTACCCAGTACTTC. This translates into CATSRPGGGTQYF. The full variable domain, its missing parts supplied by reference TRBV15 and TRBJ2-5, is DAMVIQNPRYQVTQFGKPVTLSCSQTLNHNVMYWYQQKSSQAPKLLFHYYDKDFNNEADTPDNFQSRRPNTSFCFLDIRSPGLGDTAMYLCATSRPGGGTQYFGPGTRLLVL.

This clone turned up a few times. J is TRBJ2-3 and V is TRBV4-1; a weak D match, TRBD1 (5 bases). There are 13 residues in the CDR3. CDR1 and CDR2 (germline): MGHRA, YSYEKL. V was clipped by 4 bases and J by 0 bases, with 5 bases between them. Here the CDR3 DNA reads TGCGCCAGCAGCCCAGGGAGCACAGATACGCAGTATTTT. Translation gives CASSPGSTDTQYF.

In its sample, this clone was seen once. The chain has TRBV11-2 and TRBJ2-5, with TRBD1 identical over 8 bases. The V segment lost 4 bases and the J segment 4 bases; nucleotides outside the gene matches: 2. This CDR3 is 13 amino acids long. CDR1 SGHAT and CDR2 FQNNGV come from the germline V gene. In DNA form, the CDR3 reads TGTGCCAGCAGCTCACAGGGGGGAGAGACCCAGTACTTC. It yields the protein CASSSQGGETQYF.

This sequence joins TRBV27 and TRBJ2-7, with TRBD1 as a possible D gene (5 bases). Trimming removed 2 bases from V and 1 base from J, with 6 bases in between. This CDR3 is built from 13 residues. Germline V gene lookup returns CDR1 MNHEY and CDR2 SMNVEV (reference sequence). The CDR3 region has the DNA TGTGCCAGCAGTTTAAAGGGGTCCTACGAGCAGTACTTC. Translating it yields CASSLKGSYEQYF.